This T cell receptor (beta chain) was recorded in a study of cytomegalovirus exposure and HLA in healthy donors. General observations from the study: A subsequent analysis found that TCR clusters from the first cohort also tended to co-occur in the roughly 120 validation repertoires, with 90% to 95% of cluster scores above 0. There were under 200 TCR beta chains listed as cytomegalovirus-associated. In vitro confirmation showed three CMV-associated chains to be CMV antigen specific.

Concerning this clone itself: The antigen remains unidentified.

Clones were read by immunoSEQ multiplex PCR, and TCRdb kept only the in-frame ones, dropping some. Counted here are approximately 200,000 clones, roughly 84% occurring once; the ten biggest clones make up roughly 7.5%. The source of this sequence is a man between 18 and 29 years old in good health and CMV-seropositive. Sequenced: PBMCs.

The CDR3 DNA reads TGTGCCAGCAGCCCCAGACTAAGCTCCTACAATGAGCAGTTCTTC. Translated: CASSPRLSSYNEQFF. This chain joins TRBV9 and TRBJ2-1; D may be TRBD2 (5 bases). CDR1 is SGDLS and CDR2 is YYNGEE in the germline V gene. CDR3 length: 15 residues. V was shortened by 4 bases and J by 0 bases, with 11 bases between the two germline ends.